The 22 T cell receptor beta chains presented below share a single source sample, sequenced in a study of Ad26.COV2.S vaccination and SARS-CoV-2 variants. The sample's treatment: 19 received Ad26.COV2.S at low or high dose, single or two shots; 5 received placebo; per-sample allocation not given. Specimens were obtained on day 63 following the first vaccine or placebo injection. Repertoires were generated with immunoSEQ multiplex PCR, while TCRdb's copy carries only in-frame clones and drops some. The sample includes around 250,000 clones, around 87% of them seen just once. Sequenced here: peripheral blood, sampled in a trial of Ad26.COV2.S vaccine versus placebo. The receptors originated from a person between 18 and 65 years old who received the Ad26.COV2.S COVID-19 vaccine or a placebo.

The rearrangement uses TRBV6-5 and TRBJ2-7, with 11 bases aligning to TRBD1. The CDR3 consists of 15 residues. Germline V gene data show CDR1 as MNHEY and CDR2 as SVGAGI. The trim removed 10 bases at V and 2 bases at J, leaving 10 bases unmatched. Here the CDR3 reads CAIRSRDRGTYEQYF. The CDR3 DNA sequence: TGTGCCATCCGATCCCGGGACAGGGGGACCTACGAGCAGTACTTC.

Here the CDR3 reads CATSRGGGGGRSYEQYF. DNA for the CDR3: TGTGCCACCAGCAGAGGCGGTGGGGGGGGACGCTCCTACGAGCAGTACTTC. The chain is built from TRBV15 and TRBJ2-7; 7 nucleotides agree with TRBD2. The CDR3 runs to 17 residues. Germline values: CDR1 LNHNV, CDR2 YYDKDF (reference sequence). The V segment lost 1 base and the J segment 0 bases; nucleotides outside the gene matches: 9.

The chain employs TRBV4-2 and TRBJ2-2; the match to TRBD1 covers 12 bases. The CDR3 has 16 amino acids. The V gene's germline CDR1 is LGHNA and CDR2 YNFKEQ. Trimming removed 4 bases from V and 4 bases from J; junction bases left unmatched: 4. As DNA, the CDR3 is TGTGCCAGCAGCCGCCGGGACAGGGGGCCCACCGGGGAGCTGTTTTTT. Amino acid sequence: CASSRRDRGPTGELFF.

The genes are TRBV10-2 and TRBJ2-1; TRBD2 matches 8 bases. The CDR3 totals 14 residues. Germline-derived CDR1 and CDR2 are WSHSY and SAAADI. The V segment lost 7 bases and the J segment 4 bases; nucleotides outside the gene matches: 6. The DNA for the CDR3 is TGCGCCAGCACGAGGGCTAGCGGGTACAATGAGCAGTTCTTC. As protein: CASTRASGYNEQFF.

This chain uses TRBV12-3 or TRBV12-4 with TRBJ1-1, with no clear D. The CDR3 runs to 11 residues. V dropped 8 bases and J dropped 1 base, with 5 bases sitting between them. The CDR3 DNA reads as TGTGCCAGCTCTCAGAACACTGAAGCTTTCTTT. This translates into CASSQNTEAFF.

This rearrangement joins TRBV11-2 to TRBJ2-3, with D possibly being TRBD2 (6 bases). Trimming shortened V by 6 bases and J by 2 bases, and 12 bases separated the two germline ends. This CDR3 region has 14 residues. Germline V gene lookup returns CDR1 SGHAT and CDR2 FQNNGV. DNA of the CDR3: TGTGCCAGCAGTCAGAGCGGGCACACAGATACGCAGTATTTT. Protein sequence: CASSQSGHTDTQYF.

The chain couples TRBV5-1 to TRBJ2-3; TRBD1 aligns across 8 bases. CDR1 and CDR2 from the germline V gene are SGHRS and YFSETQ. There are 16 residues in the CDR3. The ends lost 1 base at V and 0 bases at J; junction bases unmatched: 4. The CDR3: CASSLRDRTSTDTQYF. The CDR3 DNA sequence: TGCGCCAGCAGCTTGCGGGACAGGACAAGCACAGATACGCAGTATTTT.

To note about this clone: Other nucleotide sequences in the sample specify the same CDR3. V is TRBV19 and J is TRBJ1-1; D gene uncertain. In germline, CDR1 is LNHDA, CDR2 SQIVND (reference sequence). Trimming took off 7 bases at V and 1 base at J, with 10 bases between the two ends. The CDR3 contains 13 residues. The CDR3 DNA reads TGTGCCAGTATTGGGCAGAGGAACACTGAAGCTTTCTTT. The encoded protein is CASIGQRNTEAFF.

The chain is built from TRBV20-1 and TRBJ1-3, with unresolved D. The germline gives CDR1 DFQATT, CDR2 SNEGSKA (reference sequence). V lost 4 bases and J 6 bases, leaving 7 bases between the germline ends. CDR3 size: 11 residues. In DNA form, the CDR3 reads TGCAGTGCTATTAGTTTAAACACCATATATTTT. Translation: CSAISLNTIYF.

The CDR3 coding sequence is TGTGCCAGCACCTCGGGCAGGGGGCAGGGTGGCTACACCTTC. Residues: CASTSGRGQGGYTF. V is TRBV11-2 and J is TRBJ1-2; 8 bases are a match to TRBD1. Germline-derived CDR1 and CDR2 are SGHAT and FQNNGV. The V gene end was trimmed by 7 bases and the J gene end by 7 bases; junction bases not matched to a gene: 11. The CDR3 length is 14 residues.

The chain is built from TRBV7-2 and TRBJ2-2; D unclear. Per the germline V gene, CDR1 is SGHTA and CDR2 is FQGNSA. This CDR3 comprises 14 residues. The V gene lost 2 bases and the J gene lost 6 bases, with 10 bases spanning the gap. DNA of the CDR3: TGTGCCAGCAGCTTACGGCGAGAAGCCGGGGAGCTGTTTTTT. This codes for CASSLRREAGELFF. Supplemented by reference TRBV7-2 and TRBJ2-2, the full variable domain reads GAGVSQSPSNKVTEKGKDVELRCDPISGHTALYWYRQSLGQGLEFLIYFQGNSAPDKSGLPSDRFSAERTGGSVSTLTIQRTQQEDSAVYLCASSLRREAGELFFGEGSRLTVL.

CDR3 protein: CASSGQGFGETQYF. Written as DNA, the CDR3 is TGTGCCAGCAGTGGACAGGGGTTTGGTGAGACCCAGTACTTC. The rearrangement uses TRBV6-2 or TRBV6-3 and TRBJ2-5, with 9 bases that match TRBD1. The CDR3 has 14 residues. CDR1 and CDR2 from the germline V gene are MNHEY and SVGEGT. The V gene end was trimmed by 5 bases and the J gene end by 5 bases; junction bases not matched to a gene: 6.

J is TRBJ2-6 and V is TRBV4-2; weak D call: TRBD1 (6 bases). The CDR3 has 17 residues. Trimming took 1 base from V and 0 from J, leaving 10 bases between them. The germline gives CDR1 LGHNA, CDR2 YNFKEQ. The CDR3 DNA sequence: TGTGCCAGCAGCCAAGCAAGCAGGGGCTCTGGGGCCAACGTCCTGACTTTC. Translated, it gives CASSQASRGSGANVLTF.

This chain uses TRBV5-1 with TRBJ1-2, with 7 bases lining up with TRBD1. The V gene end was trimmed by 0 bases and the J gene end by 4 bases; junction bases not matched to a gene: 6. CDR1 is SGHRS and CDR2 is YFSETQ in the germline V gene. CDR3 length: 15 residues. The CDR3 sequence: CASSLGTQGIYGYTF. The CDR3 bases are TGCGCCAGCAGCTTGGGTACACAGGGGATCTATGGCTACACCTTC.

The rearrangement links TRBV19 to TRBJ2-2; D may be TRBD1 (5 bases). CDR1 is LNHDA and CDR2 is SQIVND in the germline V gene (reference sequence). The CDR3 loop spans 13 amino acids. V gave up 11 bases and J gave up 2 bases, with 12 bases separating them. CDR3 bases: TGTGCCGGGGCCGATCCAAACACCGGGGAGCTGTTTTTT. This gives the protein CAGADPNTGELFF. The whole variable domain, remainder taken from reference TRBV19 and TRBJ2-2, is DGGITQSPKYLFRKEGQNVTLSCEQNLNHDAMYWYRQDPGQGLRLIYYSQIVNDFQKGDIAEGYSVSREKKESFPLTVTSAQKNPTAFYLCAGADPNTGELFFGEGSRLTVL.

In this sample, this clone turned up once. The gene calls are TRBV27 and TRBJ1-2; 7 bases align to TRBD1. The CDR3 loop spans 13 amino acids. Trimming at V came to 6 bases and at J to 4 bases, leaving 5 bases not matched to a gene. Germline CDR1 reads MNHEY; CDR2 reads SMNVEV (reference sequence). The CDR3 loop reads CASSTDRAYGYTF. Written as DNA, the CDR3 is TGTGCCAGCAGCACTGACAGGGCCTATGGCTACACCTTC.

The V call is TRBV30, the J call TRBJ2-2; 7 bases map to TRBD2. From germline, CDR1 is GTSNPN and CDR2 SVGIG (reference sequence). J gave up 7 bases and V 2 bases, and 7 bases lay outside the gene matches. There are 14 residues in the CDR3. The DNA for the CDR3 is TGTGCCTGGAGTAGGGAGGGTGGAGGCGGGGAGCTGTTTTTT. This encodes CAWSREGGGGELFF.

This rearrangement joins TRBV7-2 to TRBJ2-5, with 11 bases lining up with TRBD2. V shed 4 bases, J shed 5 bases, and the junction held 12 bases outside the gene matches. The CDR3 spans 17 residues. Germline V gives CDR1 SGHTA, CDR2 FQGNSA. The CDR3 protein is CASSSPVVAGGLETQYF. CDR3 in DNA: TGTGCCAGCAGCTCTCCTGTGGTAGCGGGGGGGTTGGAGACCCAGTACTTC.

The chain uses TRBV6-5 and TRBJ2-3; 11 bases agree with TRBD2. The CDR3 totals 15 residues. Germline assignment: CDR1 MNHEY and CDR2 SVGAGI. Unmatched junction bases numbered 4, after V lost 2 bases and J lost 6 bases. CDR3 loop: CASSYTGLAGDTQYF. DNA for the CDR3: TGTGCCAGCAGTTACACCGGACTAGCGGGCGATACGCAGTATTTT.

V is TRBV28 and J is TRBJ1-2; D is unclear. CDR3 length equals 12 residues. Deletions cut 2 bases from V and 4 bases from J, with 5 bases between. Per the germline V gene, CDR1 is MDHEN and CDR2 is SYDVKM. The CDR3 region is CASSLITYGYTF. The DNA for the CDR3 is TGTGCCAGCAGTTTAATCACCTATGGCTACACCTTC.

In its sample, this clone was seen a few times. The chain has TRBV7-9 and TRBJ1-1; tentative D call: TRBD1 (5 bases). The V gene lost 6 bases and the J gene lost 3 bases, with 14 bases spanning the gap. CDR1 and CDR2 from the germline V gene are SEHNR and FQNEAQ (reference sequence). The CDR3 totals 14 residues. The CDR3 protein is CASRASGTDTEAFF. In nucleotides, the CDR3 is TGTGCCAGCAGAGCATCAGGGACTGACACTGAAGCTTTCTTT.

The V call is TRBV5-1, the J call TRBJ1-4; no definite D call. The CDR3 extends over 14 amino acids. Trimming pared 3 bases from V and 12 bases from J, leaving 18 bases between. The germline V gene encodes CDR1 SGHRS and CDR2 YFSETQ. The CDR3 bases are TGCGCCAGCAGCTGGGAGGGAATGCCGGTGGAACTGTTTTTT. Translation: CASSWEGMPVELFF.